The clone carrying this T cell receptor (beta chain) was detected only a few times. Germline CDR1 is MNHNS and CDR2 is SASEGT. The CDR3 loop spans 16 amino acids. Between the trimmed V and J ends, which lost 7 bases and 4 bases, there was a span of 23 bases. Each patient went into thyroid surgery without having received any treatment. The sample originates from a study of metastatic and nonmetastatic thyroid tumors. About the research overall: Peripheral blood and tumor or nodule samples from malignant and benign thyroid patients were compared.

Authors' processing steps: A distant-metastasis classifier for papillary thyroid cancer was built using CDR3 differences across clinicopathological groups. TCRdb called clones again from the PCR reads with MiXCR. The V and J calls reflect TCRdb's pipeline rather than the authors' work. The top ten hold approximately 14% of the sample, which has under 35,000 clones, roughly 23% seen once. J is TRBJ2-7 and V is TRBV6-1, with D maybe TRBD2 (6 bases). Sequenced sample: blood. The clonotype comes from a female donor with papillary thyroid cancer or a benign thyroid nodule (not recorded which). Some clones in this sample may be carry-over from other donors' samples. CDR3 residues: CASTPLLTRSAYEQYF. The CDR3 DNA reads as TGTGCCAGCACCCCCTTACTGACTAGGAGTGCTTACGAGCAGTACTTC.